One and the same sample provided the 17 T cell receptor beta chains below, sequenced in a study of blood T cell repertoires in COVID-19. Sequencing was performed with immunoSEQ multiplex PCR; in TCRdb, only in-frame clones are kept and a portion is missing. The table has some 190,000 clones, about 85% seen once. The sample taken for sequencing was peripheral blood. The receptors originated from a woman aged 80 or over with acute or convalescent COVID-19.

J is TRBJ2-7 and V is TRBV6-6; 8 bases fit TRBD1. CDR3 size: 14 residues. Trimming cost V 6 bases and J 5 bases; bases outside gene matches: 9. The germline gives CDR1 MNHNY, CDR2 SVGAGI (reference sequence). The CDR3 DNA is TGTGCCAGCAGCTATGGACAGGGTGGCCACGAGCAGTACTTC. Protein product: CASSYGQGGHEQYF.

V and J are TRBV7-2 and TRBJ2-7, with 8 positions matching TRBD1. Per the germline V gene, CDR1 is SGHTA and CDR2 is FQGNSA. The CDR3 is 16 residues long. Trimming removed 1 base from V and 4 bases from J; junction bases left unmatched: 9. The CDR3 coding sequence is TGTGCCAGCAGCTTAGAGGCGGGGCAGGGGGCTTACGAGCAGTACTTC. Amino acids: CASSLEAGQGAYEQYF.

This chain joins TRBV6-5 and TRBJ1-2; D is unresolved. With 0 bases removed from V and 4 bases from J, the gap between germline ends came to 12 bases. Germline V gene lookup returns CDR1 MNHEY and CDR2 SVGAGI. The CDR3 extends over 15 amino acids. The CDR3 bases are TGTGCCAGCAGTTACTCGAAACAGACCCCCTATGGCTACACCTTC. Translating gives CASSYSKQTPYGYTF.

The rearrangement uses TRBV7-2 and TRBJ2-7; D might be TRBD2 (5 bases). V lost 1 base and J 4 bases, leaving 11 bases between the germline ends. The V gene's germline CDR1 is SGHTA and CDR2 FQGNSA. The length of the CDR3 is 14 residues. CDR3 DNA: TGTGCCAGCAGCTTAGGAGGGAGTACATACGAGCAGTACTTC. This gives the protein CASSLGGSTYEQYF.

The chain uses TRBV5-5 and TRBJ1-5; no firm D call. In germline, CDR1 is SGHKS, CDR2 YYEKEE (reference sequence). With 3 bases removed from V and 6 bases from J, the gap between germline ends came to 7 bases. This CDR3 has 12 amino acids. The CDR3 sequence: CASSSTGQPQHF. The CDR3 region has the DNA TGTGCCAGCAGCTCTACGGGTCAGCCCCAGCATTTT. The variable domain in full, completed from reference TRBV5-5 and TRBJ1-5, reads DAGVTQSPTHLIKTRGQQVTLRCSPISGHKSVSWYQQVLGQGPQFIFQYYEKEERGRGNFPDRFSARQFPNYSSELNVNALLLGDSALYLCASSSTGQPQHFGDGTRLSIL.

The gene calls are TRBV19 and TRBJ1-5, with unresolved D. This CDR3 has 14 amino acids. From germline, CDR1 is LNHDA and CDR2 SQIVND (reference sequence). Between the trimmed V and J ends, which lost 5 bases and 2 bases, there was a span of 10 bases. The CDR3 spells CASSFLGGNQPQHF. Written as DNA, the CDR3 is TGTGCCAGTAGTTTTCTGGGAGGCAATCAGCCCCAGCATTTT.

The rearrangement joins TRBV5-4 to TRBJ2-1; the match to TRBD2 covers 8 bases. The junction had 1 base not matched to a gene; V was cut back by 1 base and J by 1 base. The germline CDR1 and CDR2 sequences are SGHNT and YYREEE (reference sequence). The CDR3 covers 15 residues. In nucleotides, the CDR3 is TGTGCCAGCAGCTTGCGACTAGCGTCCTACAATGAGCAGTTCTTC. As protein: CASSLRLASYNEQFF.

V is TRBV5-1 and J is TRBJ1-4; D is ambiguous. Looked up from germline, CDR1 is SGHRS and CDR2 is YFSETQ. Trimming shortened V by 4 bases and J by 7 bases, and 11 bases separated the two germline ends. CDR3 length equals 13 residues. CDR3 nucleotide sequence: TGCGCCAGCAGCCCCGGGTTGGGTGAAAAACTGTTTTTT. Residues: CASSPGLGEKLFF.

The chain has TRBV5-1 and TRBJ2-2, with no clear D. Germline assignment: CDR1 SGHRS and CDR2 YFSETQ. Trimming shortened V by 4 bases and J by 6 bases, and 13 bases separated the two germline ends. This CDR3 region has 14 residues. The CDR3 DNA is TGCGCCAGCAGCCTGCCGACTTCCGCCGGGGAGCTGTTTTTT. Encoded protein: CASSLPTSAGELFF. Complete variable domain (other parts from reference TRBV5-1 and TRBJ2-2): KAGVTQTPRYLIKTRGQQVTLSCSPISGHRSVSWYQQTPGQGLQFLFEYFSETQRNKGNFPGRFSGRQFSNSRSEMNVSTLELGDSALYLCASSLPTSAGELFFGEGSRLTVL.

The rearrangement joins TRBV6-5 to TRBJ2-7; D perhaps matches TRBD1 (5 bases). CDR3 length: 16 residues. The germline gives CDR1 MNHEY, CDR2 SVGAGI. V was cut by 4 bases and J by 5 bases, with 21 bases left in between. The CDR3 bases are TGTGCCAGCAGTTCCAACGCAGGGTTTGGAATCCACGAGCAGTACTTC. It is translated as CASSSNAGFGIHEQYF.

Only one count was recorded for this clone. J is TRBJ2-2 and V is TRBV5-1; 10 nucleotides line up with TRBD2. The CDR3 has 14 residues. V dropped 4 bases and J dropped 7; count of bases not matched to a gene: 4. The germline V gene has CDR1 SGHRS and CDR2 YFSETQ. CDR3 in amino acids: CASSGASGSGELFF. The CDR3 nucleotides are TGCGCCAGCAGCGGAGCTAGCGGGAGCGGGGAGCTGTTTTTT.

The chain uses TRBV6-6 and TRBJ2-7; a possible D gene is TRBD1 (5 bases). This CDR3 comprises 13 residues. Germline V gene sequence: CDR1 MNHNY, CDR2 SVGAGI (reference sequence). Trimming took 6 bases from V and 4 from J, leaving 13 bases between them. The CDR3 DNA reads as TGTGCCAGCAGAGCGCAGGGCGGTTACGAGCAGTACTTC. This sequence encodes CASRAQGGYEQYF.

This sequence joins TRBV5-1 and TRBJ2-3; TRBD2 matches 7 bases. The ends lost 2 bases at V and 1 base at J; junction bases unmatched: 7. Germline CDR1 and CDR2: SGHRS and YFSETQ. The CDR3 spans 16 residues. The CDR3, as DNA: TGCGCCAGCAGCTTCTCAAGCGGGATAGGCACAGATACGCAGTATTTT. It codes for CASSFSSGIGTDTQYF.

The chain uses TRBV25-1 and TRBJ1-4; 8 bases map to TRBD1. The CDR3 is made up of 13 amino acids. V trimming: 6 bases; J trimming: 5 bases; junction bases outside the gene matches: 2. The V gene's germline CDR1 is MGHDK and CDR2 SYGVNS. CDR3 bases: TGTGCCAGCAGGGACAGGGTAAATGAAAAACTGTTTTTT. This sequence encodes CASRDRVNEKLFF.

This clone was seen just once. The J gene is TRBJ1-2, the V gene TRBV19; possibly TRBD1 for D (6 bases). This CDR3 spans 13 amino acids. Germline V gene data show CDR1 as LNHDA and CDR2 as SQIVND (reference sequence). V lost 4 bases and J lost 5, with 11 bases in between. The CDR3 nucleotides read TGTGCCAGTAGTACCCGAACAGGGTATGGCTACACCTTC. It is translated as CASSTRTGYGYTF.

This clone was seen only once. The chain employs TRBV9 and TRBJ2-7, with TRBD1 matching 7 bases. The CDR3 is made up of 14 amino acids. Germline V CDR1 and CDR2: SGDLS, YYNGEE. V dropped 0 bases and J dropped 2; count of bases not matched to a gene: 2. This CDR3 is CASSVAGGTYEQYF. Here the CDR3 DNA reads TGTGCCAGCAGCGTAGCAGGGGGTACCTACGAGCAGTACTTC.

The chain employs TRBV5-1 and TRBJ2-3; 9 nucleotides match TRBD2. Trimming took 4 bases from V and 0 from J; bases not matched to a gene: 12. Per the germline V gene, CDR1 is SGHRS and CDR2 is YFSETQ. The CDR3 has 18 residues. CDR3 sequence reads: CASSRGVAGVPSTDTQYF. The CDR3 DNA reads TGCGCCAGCAGCAGGGGGGTAGCGGGAGTTCCTAGCACAGATACGCAGTATTTT.